This T cell receptor (beta chain) was sequenced during a study of blood T cell repertoires in COVID-19 (dated by TCRdb to 2018 to 2021). With regard to the full study: Samples covering the acute and convalescent phases of COVID-19 were provided by collaborators in the United States, Italy and Spain. The samples were drawn from two sources: the first 160 participants of the ongoing ImmuneRACE study, and 1,254 subjects contributed by 6 global collaborators. The dataset comprised deeply sampled blood TCRbeta repertoires from subjects exposed to, actively infected with, or recovered from COVID-19. The repertoires were released in a freely available public database meant as a resource for research on the immune response to SARS-CoV-2. Where HLA class I and class II types were available, the types were taken from metadata supplied by the sample provider, not from assay-based typing. The material from the prospective study consisted of cDNA or gDNA derived from T cells, B-cell-depleted T cells, or PBMCs. A de-identified subject ID, COVID-19 status, age in years and sex were almost always included in the sample metadata.

Each collaborating institution followed its own protocols to collect whole blood in K2EDTA tubes. For TCRbeta analysis, collaborator samples were shipped as frozen whole blood, as isolated PBMCs, or as DNA extracted from either sample type. Study-wide findings and limitations: The quantity of clinical and demographic metadata differed by source and by participant and was supplied without curation.

In the germline V gene, CDR1 corresponds to MGHDK and CDR2 to SYGVNS. Measured from the cysteine to the phenylalanine, the CDR3 is 15 residues long. Of the read, only the CDR3 DNA is kept; its 45 bases are in frame from base 1. From V the trimming removes 9 bases and from J it removes 6 bases, while the gene matches leave 15 bases of the junction unaccounted for. Concerning this clone itself: It has no known antigen specificity. Per-nucleotide qualities are absent, and no much larger clonotype sits a single base away.

TCRbeta CDR3 regions were amplified from genomic DNA using the immunoSEQ Assay, a bias-controlled multiplex PCR. On the study's bioinformatics: The number of nucleated cells in each sample was estimated by amplification of reference gene primers within the assay. Sequence reads were collapsed and filtered to measure the absolute abundance of every unique TCRbeta CDR3 rearrangement. For each sample, productive Simpson clonality was calculated as the square root of Simpson's diversity index over productive rearrangements. TCRdb retrieved this table from immuneACCESS and kept in-frame rearrangements only. Not all clones are present; in checked studies, unresolved V genes account for under half, and no reason is known for the remainder. V, J and clone size were drawn from that table, and D and trimming were deduced from the DNA. The sample includes 200,000 to 300,000 clones, with approximately 91% observed a single time. The top ten hold around 0.7% of the sample.

This TCR was recovered from a human donor in a cohort sampled during active COVID-19. Material: peripheral blood. In this chain, TRBV25-1 is recombined with TRBJ2-3, with 7 junctional bases fitting TRBD2. The sequence in DNA is TGTGCCAGTAAACTTTCGGGGGGATCAGGGGATACGCAGTATTTT. This yields the protein CASKLSGGSGDTQYF.